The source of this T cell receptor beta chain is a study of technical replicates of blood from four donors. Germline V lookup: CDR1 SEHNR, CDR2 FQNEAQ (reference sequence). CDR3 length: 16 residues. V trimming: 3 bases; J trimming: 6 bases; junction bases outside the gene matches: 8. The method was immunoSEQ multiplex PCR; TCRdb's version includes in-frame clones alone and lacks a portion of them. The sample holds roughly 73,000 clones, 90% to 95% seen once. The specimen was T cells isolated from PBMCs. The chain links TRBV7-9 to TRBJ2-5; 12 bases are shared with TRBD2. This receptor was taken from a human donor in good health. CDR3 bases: TGTGCCAGCAGCTTCTCTAGCGGGGGGGCTGGGAAGACCCAGTACTTC. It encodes CASSFSSGGAGKTQYF.